This T cell receptor beta chain derives from a study of T cells of healthy individuals. Using its own MiXCR run on the 5' RACE reads, TCRdb lists one record per CDR3 protein. Of approximately 100,000 distinct CDR3 sequences in the sample, under 20% were seen once. Germline assignment: CDR1 LGHDT and CDR2 YNNKEL (reference sequence). V was trimmed by 0 bases and J by 0 bases, leaving 17 bases between them. This CDR3 spans 18 amino acids. This rearrangement joins TRBV3-1 to TRBJ2-5; TRBD2 is a possible D gene (6 bases). The TCR sequence derives from a human donor in good health. Here the CDR3 DNA reads TGTGCCAGCAGCCAAGATCTTTTTGCGGCGGGGAACCAAGAGACCCAGTACTTC. Its protein is CASSQDLFAAGNQETQYF.